This T cell receptor (beta chain) is drawn from a study of blood T cell repertoires in COVID-19. TCRdb's copy holds only in-frame clones and misses some; the assay was immunoSEQ multiplex PCR. This table has some 150,000 clones, 86% appearing once. The CDR3 consists of 14 residues. The V gene's germline CDR1 is SGHAT and CDR2 FQNNGV. V shed 5 bases and J shed 6 bases, with 11 bases lying between them. Sequencing was performed on peripheral blood. The TCR originated in a man between 65 and 85 years old with acute or convalescent COVID-19. The genes are TRBV11-2 and TRBJ1-6; D perhaps matches TRBD1 (6 bases). CDR3 amino acids: CASSPGTSNSPLHF. CDR3 coding DNA: TGTGCCAGCAGCCCAGGGACATCTAATTCACCCCTCCACTTT.